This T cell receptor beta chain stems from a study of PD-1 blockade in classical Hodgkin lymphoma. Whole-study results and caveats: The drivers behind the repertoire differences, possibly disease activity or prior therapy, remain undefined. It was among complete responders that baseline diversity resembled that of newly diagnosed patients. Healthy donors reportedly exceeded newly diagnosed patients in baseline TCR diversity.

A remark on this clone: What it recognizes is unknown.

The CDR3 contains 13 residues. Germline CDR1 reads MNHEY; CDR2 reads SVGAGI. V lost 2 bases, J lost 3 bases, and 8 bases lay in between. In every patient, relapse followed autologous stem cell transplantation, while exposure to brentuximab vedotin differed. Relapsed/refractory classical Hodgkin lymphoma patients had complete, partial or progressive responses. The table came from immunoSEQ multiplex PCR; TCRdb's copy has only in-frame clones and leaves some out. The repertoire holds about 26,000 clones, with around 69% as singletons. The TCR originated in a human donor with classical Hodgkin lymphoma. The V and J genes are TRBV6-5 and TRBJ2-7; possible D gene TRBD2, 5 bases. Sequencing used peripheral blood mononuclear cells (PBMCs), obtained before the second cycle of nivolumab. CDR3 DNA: TGTGCCAGCAGTTACGGAACTAGCTACGAGCAGTACTTC. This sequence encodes CASSYGTSYEQYF.